A selection of T cell receptor beta chains follows, all from one sample in a study of shared clonotypes between healthy human individuals. The method was immunoSEQ multiplex PCR; TCRdb's version includes in-frame clones alone and lacks a portion of them. The profile covers over 850,000 clones, with around 82% appearing a single time and about 0.52% taken by the ten largest. The specimen sequenced was memory CD4+ T cells from PBMCs. These receptors were obtained from a man younger than 35 in good health. Some clones in this sample may be carry-over from other donors' samples. Each CDR3 is given without its conserved first and last residue.

cdr3_aa: ASSLYGGAVSGNTIY
j_call: TRBJ1-3
v_call: TRBV28
cdr3_length: 15

cdr3_aa: ASSLGKGYEQY
j_call: TRBJ2-7
v_call: TRBV5-6
cdr3_length: 11

cdr3_aa: ASSLAASTLDSNTGELF
j_call: TRBJ2-2
v_call: TRBV5-1
cdr3_length: 17

cdr3_aa: ASSYSTGDQPQH
j_call: TRBJ1-5
v_call: TRBV6-6
cdr3_length: 12

cdr3_aa: ASSLWWGSDTGELF
j_call: TRBJ2-2
v_call: TRBV28
cdr3_length: 14

cdr3_aa: ASSLVVANEQF
j_call: TRBJ2-1
v_call: TRBV7-9
cdr3_length: 11

cdr3_aa: ASSLSPRGVAETQY
j_call: TRBJ2-5
v_call: TRBV7-3
cdr3_length: 14

cdr3_aa: ASRGTKNEQF
j_call: TRBJ2-1
v_call: TRBV10-1
cdr3_length: 10

cdr3_aa: SVAGGRGTEAF
j_call: TRBJ1-1
v_call: TRBV29-1
cdr3_length: 11

cdr3_aa: ASTSGLSTGGEQY
j_call: TRBJ2-7
v_call: TRBV7-9
cdr3_length: 13

cdr3_aa: ASSLDGGTTNEKLF
j_call: TRBJ1-4
v_call: TRBV5-4
cdr3_length: 14

cdr3_aa: ASSLARPGLFHNEQF
j_call: TRBJ2-1
v_call: TRBV7-8
cdr3_length: 15

cdr3_aa: ASSGTEGNTIY
j_call: TRBJ1-3
v_call: TRBV9
cdr3_length: 11

cdr3_aa: ASSDPGGATNEKLF
j_call: TRBJ1-4
v_call: TRBV25-1
cdr3_length: 14

cdr3_aa: SVGYEETQY
j_call: TRBJ2-5
v_call: TRBV29-1
cdr3_length: 9

cdr3_aa: ASSLGDRGFSGNTIY
j_call: TRBJ1-3
v_call: TRBV7-9
cdr3_length: 15

cdr3_aa: ASSVAMALANTGELF
j_call: TRBJ2-2
v_call: TRBV9
cdr3_length: 15

cdr3_aa: ASSYRDPSFYEQY
j_call: TRBJ2-7
v_call: TRBV6-5
cdr3_length: 13

cdr3_aa: ASSSTGLGYNEQF
j_call: TRBJ2-1
v_call: TRBV7-9
cdr3_length: 13

cdr3_aa: ASSGPKEKLF
j_call: TRBJ1-4
v_call: TRBV4-1
cdr3_length: 10

cdr3_aa: ASSLATGQGLF
j_call: TRBJ2-1
v_call: TRBV5-1
cdr3_length: 11

cdr3_aa: ASSAFTGGYGYT
j_call: TRBJ1-2
v_call: TRBV11-2
cdr3_length: 12

cdr3_aa: ASSQDHGIGYT
j_call: TRBJ1-2
v_call: TRBV4-3
cdr3_length: 11

cdr3_aa: ATIMATYNEQF
j_call: TRBJ2-1
v_call: TRBV28
cdr3_length: 11

cdr3_aa: AWGRTAVDEQY
j_call: TRBJ2-7
v_call: TRBV30
cdr3_length: 11

cdr3_aa: ASTSVLAGDKNIQY
j_call: TRBJ2-4
v_call: TRBV7-9
cdr3_length: 14

cdr3_aa: SVGQGNEQF
j_call: TRBJ2-1
v_call: TRBV29-1
cdr3_length: 9

cdr3_aa: ASSPFARNTYEQY
j_call: TRBJ2-7
v_call: TRBV5-1
cdr3_length: 13

cdr3_aa: ASSLQGGIFYNEQF
j_call: TRBJ2-1
v_call: TRBV27
cdr3_length: 14

cdr3_aa: ASSQEGFYGYT
j_call: TRBJ1-2
v_call: TRBV4-2
cdr3_length: 11

cdr3_aa: ASSQDPNFGGELF
j_call: TRBJ2-2
v_call: TRBV4-3
cdr3_length: 13

cdr3_aa: ASSPTPTSGSYNEQF
j_call: TRBJ2-1
v_call: TRBV4-2
cdr3_length: 15

cdr3_aa: ASKGLSLREHYEQY
j_call: TRBJ2-7
v_call: TRBV28
cdr3_length: 14

cdr3_aa: ASSGVYNEQF
j_call: TRBJ2-1
v_call: TRBV25-1
cdr3_length: 10

cdr3_aa: ASSSPAIGAYEQY
j_call: TRBJ2-7
v_call: TRBV28
cdr3_length: 13

cdr3_aa: ASSERGYSTDTQY
j_call: TRBJ2-3
v_call: TRBV6-1
cdr3_length: 13

cdr3_aa: ASSLKGGNTGELF
j_call: TRBJ2-2
v_call: TRBV7-9
cdr3_length: 13

cdr3_aa: ASSLRTGIFGETQY
j_call: TRBJ2-5
v_call: TRBV7-9
cdr3_length: 14

cdr3_aa: ASSIVGLAANEQF
j_call: TRBJ2-1
v_call: TRBV19
cdr3_length: 13

cdr3_aa: ASSFGLEESTQY
j_call: TRBJ2-3
v_call: TRBV7-3
cdr3_length: 12

cdr3_aa: ATSQIAGSTDTQY
j_call: TRBJ2-3
v_call: TRBV10-3
cdr3_length: 13

cdr3_aa: ASSLRRGSYNEQF
j_call: TRBJ2-1
v_call: TRBV5-8
cdr3_length: 13

cdr3_aa: ASSRVGRNGELF
j_call: TRBJ2-2
v_call: TRBV27
cdr3_length: 12

cdr3_aa: ASTSTDAYEQY
j_call: TRBJ2-7
v_call: TRBV6-1
cdr3_length: 11

cdr3_aa: ATIYWGTGKIYEQY
j_call: TRBJ2-7
v_call: TRBV28
cdr3_length: 14

cdr3_aa: ASSHGQGTYEQY
j_call: TRBJ2-7
v_call: TRBV5-6
cdr3_length: 12

cdr3_aa: ASSLTGFYNEQF
j_call: TRBJ2-1
v_call: TRBV7-3
cdr3_length: 12

cdr3_aa: ASSPRGAEEDTQY
j_call: TRBJ2-3
v_call: TRBV5-1
cdr3_length: 13

cdr3_aa: ASSSTGGRETQY
j_call: TRBJ2-5
v_call: TRBV5-1
cdr3_length: 12

cdr3_aa: ASSHFRQGEDTQY
j_call: TRBJ2-3
v_call: TRBV7-9
cdr3_length: 13